This T cell receptor beta chain emerged from a study of cytomegalovirus exposure and HLA in healthy donors. As for the study in general: Early released data comprised 80 million or so unique TCRs from HLA-typed donors. Findings and caveats of the study: A later analysis reported that several of the most significant clusters appeared to be linked to common viral pathogens, among them Epstein-Barr virus.

About this clone itself: As yet, its antigen is unknown. The same CDR3 is also encoded by other DNA sequences in this sample.

PCR amplification relied on 60 Vbeta primers (plus 13 Jbeta primers). Clones were sequenced by immunoSEQ multiplex PCR, and TCRdb holds only the in-frame ones, with some missing. The sample holds roughly 230,000 clones, about 90% seen once. V lost 0 bases, J lost 1 base, and 2 bases stayed unmatched. The CDR3 has 16 residues. Germline loops: CDR1 SGHNT, CDR2 YYREEE (reference sequence). Sequenced input: PBMCs. The receptor was isolated from a girl aged 2 to 10 in good health and CMV-seronegative. The chain is built from TRBV5-4 and TRBJ2-5; 11 positions agree with TRBD2. The CDR3 sequence: CASSLGLAGIQETQYF. The CDR3, as DNA: TGTGCCAGCAGCTTGGGACTAGCGGGGATCCAAGAGACCCAGTACTTC. The full variable domain, in which reference TRBV5-4 and TRBJ2-5 provide the parts outside the CDR3, is ETGVTQSPTHLIKTRGQQVTLRCSSQSGHNTVSWYQQALGQGPQFIFQYYREEENGRGNFPPRFSGLQFPNYSSELNVNALELDDSALYLCASSLGLAGIQETQYFGPGTRLLVL.